Below are 6 T cell receptor beta chains sequenced from a single sample in a study of CD8+ T cells in alopecia areata. Once RNA had been extracted, it was reverse transcribed into cDNA to act as the sequencing template. Repertoires were generated with immunoSEQ multiplex PCR, while TCRdb's copy carries only in-frame clones and drops some. The sample records some 200,000 clones, more than 45% being singletons. Specified treatment: oral pan-JAK inhibitor, 5-10 mg twice daily. Specimen: CD4+ T cells sorted from blood, collected at week 4, from a patient treated with tofacitinib. These receptors came from a human donor with alopecia areata.

The chain couples TRBV14 to TRBJ1-1, with D perhaps TRBD1 (5 bases). Trimming removed 6 bases from V and 1 base from J, with 12 bases in between. The CDR3 sequence is 14 residues long. Germline V CDR1 and CDR2: SGHDN, FVKESK. For the CDR3, the DNA is TGTGCCAGCAGGGCGGGACTCCAGAACACTGAAGCTTTCTTT. It encodes CASRAGLQNTEAFF.

CDR3 DNA: TGTGCCAGCAGCCAAGCGGCGGGGGCCATCACAGATACGCAGTATTTT. This sequence encodes CASSQAAGAITDTQYF. This chain connects TRBV14 to TRBJ2-3; possibly TRBD2 for D (7 bases). With 1 base removed from V and 2 bases from J, the gap between germline ends came to 13 bases. The germline V gene encodes CDR1 SGHDN and CDR2 FVKESK. The CDR3 consists of 16 residues.

The V and J genes are TRBV7-2 and TRBJ2-2; 7 nucleotides agree with TRBD1. Trimming cost V 3 bases and J 3 bases; bases outside gene matches: 4. In germline, CDR1 is SGHTA, CDR2 FQGNSA. The CDR3 is made up of 15 amino acids. CDR3 residues: CASSFGTAYTGELFF. CDR3 sequence (DNA): TGTGCCAGCAGCTTTGGGACAGCCTACACCGGGGAGCTGTTTTTT.

The chain joins TRBV4-3 to TRBJ1-5, with D possibly TRBD1 on 5 matching bases. Germline CDR1 LGHNA, CDR2 YSLEER. The CDR3 sequence is 15 residues long. V dropped 0 bases and J dropped 6 bases, with 12 bases sitting between them. The CDR3 DNA sequence: TGCGCCAGCAGCCAAGAAGAGGGGATGGGTCAGCCCCAGCATTTT. Protein sequence: CASSQEEGMGQPQHF.

The chain employs TRBV13 and TRBJ1-2; 11 nucleotides agree with TRBD1. Trimming at V came to 6 bases and at J to 4 bases, leaving 7 bases not matched to a gene. Per the germline V gene, CDR1 is PRHDT and CDR2 is FYEKMQ (reference sequence). The length of the CDR3 is 15 residues. The CDR3 spells CASSTWTGGGYGYTF. As DNA, the CDR3 is TGTGCCAGCAGTACGTGGACAGGGGGCGGCTATGGCTACACCTTC.

Concerning this clone: An end of the junction does not agree with germline; a read error may underlie this. J is TRBJ2-5 and V is TRBV30, with D uncertain. CDR3 length: 10 residues. The germline gives CDR1 GTSNPN, CDR2 SVGIG (reference sequence). CDR3 in amino acids: CAWSQEAQYF. The CDR3 coding sequence is TGTGCCTGGAGCCAAGAGGCCCAGTACTTC. Based on the CDR3 plus reference TRBV30 and TRBJ2-5, the full variable domain is SQTIHQWPATLVQPVGSPLSLECTVEGTSNPNLYWYRQAAGRGLQLLFYSVGIGQISSEVPQNLSASRPQDRQFILSSKKLLLSDSGFYLCAWSQEAQYFGPGTRLLVL.